The 21 T cell receptor beta chains below all came from one sample that was sequenced in a study of T cell responses to AZD1222 COVID-19 vaccine. Clones were sequenced by immunoSEQ multiplex PCR, and TCRdb holds only the in-frame ones, with some missing. Of about 140,000 clones listed, about 94% are singletons. This specimen was peripheral blood, taken 28 days after the second AZD1222 dose. The receptors were gathered from an adult who received the AZD1222 COVID-19 vaccine.

This clone was found once. The chain employs TRBV5-6 and TRBJ2-3; D is unclear. The CDR3 runs to 14 residues. The germline V gene has CDR1 SGHDT and CDR2 YYEEEE. Between the trimmed V and J ends, which lost 2 bases and 0 bases, there was a span of 7 bases. CDR3 nucleotide sequence: TGTGCCAGCAGCTTTCGGCGGAGCACAGATACGCAGTATTTT. Amino acid sequence: CASSFRRSTDTQYF.

V and J are TRBV28 and TRBJ2-7, with D possibly TRBD2 on 5 matching bases. Germline V gene data show CDR1 as MDHEN and CDR2 as SYDVKM. CDR3 size: 17 residues. V lost 3 bases and J 0 bases, leaving 18 bases between the germline ends. DNA for the CDR3: TGTGCCAGCAGTTTTTCTTCTGGCGGGCTAATCTCCTACGAGCAGTACTTC. Translating gives CASSFSSGGLISYEQYF.

This clone was seen a handful of times. The chain couples TRBV20-1 to TRBJ1-4; 8 bases agree with TRBD1. V dropped 3 bases and J dropped 0; count of bases not matched to a gene: 6. From germline, CDR1 is DFQATT and CDR2 SNEGSKA (reference sequence). This CDR3 comprises 16 residues. The CDR3 DNA reads as TGCAGTGCTAGTCTACCGGGACAGGCAACTAATGAAAAACTGTTTTTT. This gives the protein CSASLPGQATNEKLFF.

The genes are TRBV19 and TRBJ1-3, with D possibly being TRBD1 (6 bases). Trimming left V 6 bases short and J 5 bases short, with 17 bases between. CDR1 is LNHDA, CDR2 SQIVND, per germline (reference sequence). CDR3 size: 15 residues. The CDR3: CASSRNRDTRNTIYF. CDR3 DNA sequence: TGTGCCAGTAGCCGGAACCGGGACACTAGAAACACCATATATTTT.

The chain uses TRBV5-6 and TRBJ2-5, with D perhaps TRBD2 (6 bases). Germline lookup yields CDR1 SGHDT and CDR2 YYEEEE. Trimming cost V 7 bases and J 5 bases, with 18 bases left between them. The CDR3 has 14 residues. The CDR3 sequence: CASGKLALSETQYF. CDR3 nucleotides: TGTGCCAGCGGCAAACTAGCTTTAAGTGAGACCCAGTACTTC. Full variable domain (outside the CDR3, taken from reference TRBV5-6 and TRBJ2-5): DAGVTQSPTHLIKTRGQQVTLRCSPKSGHDTVSWYQQALGQGPQFIFQYYEEEERQRGNFPDRFSGHQFPNYSSELNVNALLLGDSALYLCASGKLALSETQYFGPGTRLLVL.

The chain couples TRBV5-6 to TRBJ2-1; D is unclear. The ends were cut back, 4 bases at V and 7 bases at J, with 24 bases in the middle. The CDR3 covers 17 residues. CDR1 is SGHDT and CDR2 is YYEEEE in the germline V gene. The CDR3 protein is CASSPRDLGWGRNEQFF. CDR3 DNA sequence: TGTGCCAGCAGCCCACGTGACTTAGGGTGGGGTAGGAATGAGCAGTTCTTC.

The chain has TRBV5-1 and TRBJ2-1; D gene unclear. This CDR3 has 16 residues. The germline gives CDR1 SGHRS, CDR2 YFSETQ. V was shortened by 4 bases and J by 9 bases, with 23 bases between the two germline ends. The CDR3 here is CASSLEGVTNFGEQFF. CDR3 bases: TGCGCCAGCAGCCTGGAAGGCGTGACAAACTTTGGTGAGCAGTTCTTC.

This chain uses TRBV7-9 with TRBJ1-3, with D tentatively TRBD1 (5 bases). Per germline, CDR1 SEHNR and CDR2 FQNEAQ (reference sequence). Trimming took off 7 bases at V and 0 bases at J, with 13 bases between the two ends. The CDR3 spans 15 residues. The DNA of the CDR3 is TGTGCCAGCATACTCGACAGCGGCTCTGGAAACACCATATATTTT. Its translation is CASILDSGSGNTIYF.

This clone was picked up one time. The J gene is TRBJ2-6, the V gene TRBV25-1; no firm D call. The V and J ends lost 6 bases and 3 bases respectively, with 9 bases between them. Germline CDR1 MGHDK, CDR2 SYGVNS. CDR3 length equals 14 residues. CDR3 in amino acids: CASSPTGGANVLTF. CDR3 nucleotides: TGTGCCAGCAGCCCTACTGGTGGGGCCAACGTCCTGACTTTC.

The chain uses TRBV19 and TRBJ1-5, with D unresolved. Germline V gene sequence: CDR1 LNHDA, CDR2 SQIVND (reference sequence). Trimming took 5 bases from V and 7 from J, leaving 12 bases between them. The CDR3 is made up of 13 amino acids. CDR3 loop: CASSPWEQQPQHF. CDR3 nucleotide sequence: TGTGCCAGTAGTCCGTGGGAGCAGCAGCCCCAGCATTTT.

The CDR3 reads CASSQGGSVETQYF. The CDR3 region has the DNA TGTGCCAGTAGTCAGGGGGGCTCGGTAGAGACCCAGTACTTC. This chain uses TRBV19 with TRBJ2-5, with D tentatively TRBD1 (7 bases). CDR3 size: 14 residues. The germline V gene encodes CDR1 LNHDA and CDR2 SQIVND (reference sequence). V lost 5 bases and J 4 bases, leaving 14 bases between the germline ends.

The V gene is TRBV6-5, the J gene TRBJ2-3; D might be TRBD1 or TRBD2, each matching 6 bases. Germline V gene data show CDR1 as MNHEY and CDR2 as SVGAGI. The V end lost 1 base, the J end lost 4 bases, and 9 bases lay between the germline ends. There are 14 residues in the CDR3. The CDR3 sequence: CASSYLGGSDTQYF. For the CDR3, the DNA is TGTGCCAGCAGTTACTTGGGGGGCTCAGATACGCAGTATTTT.

This chain links TRBV18 with TRBJ2-3; D not certain. The CDR3 sequence is 16 residues long. Germline V gene sequence: CDR1 KGHSH, CDR2 LQKENI. V dropped 1 base and J dropped 2 bases, with 13 bases sitting between them. CDR3 protein: CASSPQLGDITDTQYF. The DNA of the CDR3 is TGTGCCAGCTCACCACAGCTCGGAGATATCACAGATACGCAGTATTTT.

The chain combines TRBV9 with TRBJ2-1; 13 bases match TRBD2. Germline loops: CDR1 SGDLS, CDR2 YYNGEE. J was trimmed by 6 bases and V by 4 bases; bases with no gene match: 4. The CDR3 has 15 amino acids. For the CDR3, the DNA is TGTGCCAGCAGCCTACGACTAGCGGGGGGCAATGAGCAGTTCTTC. Its protein is CASSLRLAGGNEQFF.

The rearrangement links TRBV2 to TRBJ2-3; tentatively, D is TRBD2 (6 bases). CDR1 is SNHLY and CDR2 is FYNNEI in the germline V gene. The CDR3 is made up of 14 amino acids. The V end lost 3 bases, the J end lost 2 bases, and 9 bases lay between the germline ends. The DNA of the CDR3 is TGTGCCAGCAGTGAGACTAGTCCCACAGATACGCAGTATTTT. This translates into CASSETSPTDTQYF.

This clone was seen only once. This chain's CDR3 is CASSLGTGGWETQYF. The CDR3 DNA sequence: TGTGCCAGCAGCTTGGGGACAGGGGGTTGGGAGACCCAGTACTTC. The genes are TRBV7-6 and TRBJ2-5; 11 bases are a match to TRBD1. The V gene end was trimmed by 3 bases and the J gene end by 5 bases; junction bases not matched to a gene: 5. Germline V gives CDR1 SGHVS, CDR2 FNYEAQ. The CDR3 sequence is 15 residues long.

The rearrangement joins TRBV27 to TRBJ1-2; 8 bases are shared with TRBD1. The CDR3 is 14 residues long. Germline V lookup: CDR1 MNHEY, CDR2 SMNVEV (reference sequence). V was pared by 5 bases and J by 3 bases, with 5 bases of the junction left unmatched. CDR3 loop: CASSLQGADYGYTF. DNA of the CDR3: TGTGCCAGCAGTCTCCAGGGGGCGGACTATGGCTACACCTTC.

CDR3 sequence reads: CASTIGSGSGGYNEQFF. In DNA form, the CDR3 reads TGTGCCAGCACCATAGGGTCGGGGAGCGGGGGGTACAATGAGCAGTTCTTC. The chain employs TRBV7-9 and TRBJ2-1; TRBD2 agrees at 9 bases. The germline V gene encodes CDR1 SEHNR and CDR2 FQNEAQ (reference sequence). The CDR3 is 17 amino acids. V dropped 7 bases and J dropped 4; count of bases not matched to a gene: 14.

A single count supports this clone. The CDR3 bases are TGCGCCAGCAGTGAGTCGACAGGACAGGGAAATACTGGGGCCAACGTCCTGACTTTC. Amino acids: CASSESTGQGNTGANVLTF. The gene calls are TRBV10-1 and TRBJ2-6; TRBD1 agrees at 8 bases. Unmatched junction bases numbered 9, after V lost 0 bases and J lost 2 bases. Germline V CDR1 and CDR2: WNHNN, SYGVQD (reference sequence). The CDR3 covers 19 residues.

V and J are TRBV5-6 and TRBJ1-2; TRBD1 matches 7 bases. This CDR3 has 15 amino acids. Germline values: CDR1 SGHDT, CDR2 YYEEEE. V lost 2 bases to trimming and J lost 5 bases; unmatched junction nucleotides: 9. CDR3 DNA sequence: TGTGCCAGCAGCTTTAGTCGACAGACAGGGTATGGCTACACCTTC. It yields the protein CASSFSRQTGYGYTF.

This sequence joins TRBV9 and TRBJ1-1; TRBD1 agrees at 8 bases. The CDR3 consists of 13 residues. Germline loops: CDR1 SGDLS, CDR2 YYNGEE. The J segment lost 8 bases and the V segment lost 0 bases, leaving 3 bases of the junction unmatched. The CDR3 sequence is CASSVAGQEEAFF. The DNA of the CDR3 is TGTGCCAGCAGCGTAGCGGGACAGGAGGAAGCTTTCTTT. Drawing the rest from reference TRBV9 and TRBJ1-1, the complete variable domain is DSGVTQTPKHLITATGQRVTLRCSPRSGDLSVYWYQQSLDQGLQFLIQYYNGEERAKGNILERFSAQQFPDLHSELNLSSLELGDSALYFCASSVAGQEEAFFGQGTRLTVV.